The clone carrying this TCR beta chain was seen ten or more times. The authors defined stable hyperthyroidism as no ophthalmopathy within 18 months of follow-up. From fresh peripheral blood, 10 ml in volume, the PBMCs were obtained. Beta-chain TCR CDR3 regions were amplified from RNA transcripts. A first-round RT-PCR used HTBI primers, followed by a second-round multiplex PCR. MiXCR was run by TCRdb on the multiplex PCR reads, yielding one entry per CDR3 protein. Among hundreds of thousands of distinct CDR3 sequences listed, 22% were seen once. The sample belongs to a study of Graves' ophthalmopathy and Graves' hyperthyroidism. Turning to the study itself: No treatment had been given when peripheral blood was collected at initial diagnosis.

From germline, CDR1 is MNHNS and CDR2 SASEGT. The CDR3 is 17 residues long. V was shortened by 5 bases and J by 0 bases, with 16 bases between the two germline ends. Input material: peripheral blood. The V gene is TRBV6-1, the J gene TRBJ2-2; D possibly matches TRBD1 or TRBD2 (5 bases each). The sequence was collected from a woman in her late teens or twenties with stable Graves' hyperthyroidism. Some clones in this sample may be carry-over from other donors' samples. The CDR3 region has the DNA TGTGCCAGCAGTAGGATCTTGAGGGGCTCGAACACCGGGGAGCTGTTTTTT. Residues: CASSRILRGSNTGELFF.